This entry lists 9 T cell receptor beta chains sequenced from one sample in a study of shared clonotypes between healthy human individuals. The protocol was immunoSEQ multiplex PCR, while the TCRdb copy is restricted to in-frame clones and leaves out a portion. The sample consists of 650,000 to 800,000 clones, under 95% of them appearing once. As defined, naive CD8 cells were CD45RO-negative and positively selected for CCR7, with terminally differentiated effector memory CD45RA+ cells excluded. The source material was naive CD8+ T cells sorted from blood. The receptors shown here come from a man aged 25-40 years in good health.

The rearrangement uses TRBV5-8 and TRBJ2-3; D is ambiguous. This CDR3 has 16 amino acids. Germline assignment: CDR1 SGHTS and CDR2 YDEGEE. The V gene lost 1 base and the J gene lost 6 bases, with 18 bases spanning the gap. This CDR3 reads CASSLQVEPPADTQYF. The CDR3 DNA reads as TGTGCCAGCAGCTTGCAAGTGGAACCTCCCGCCGATACGCAGTATTTT.

Remarks on this clone: A junction end diverges from the germline sequence, so it may reflect a read error. The rearrangement uses TRBV13 and TRBJ2-7, with a tentative D call TRBD2 (5 bases). The CDR3 is made up of 14 amino acids. CDR1 PRHDT and CDR2 FYEKMQ come from the germline V gene (reference sequence). The CDR3 nucleotides read TGTGCCAGCAGGTTAGCGTCAAGCTCCTACGAGCAGTACTTC. It encodes CASRLASSSYEQYF.

The chain recombines TRBV18 with TRBJ2-5, with 9 bases that match TRBD1. The end of the DNA aligns better with TRBJ2-7, so the J call may be wrong. CDR3 length: 15 amino acids. From germline, CDR1 is KGHSH and CDR2 LQKENI. In DNA form, the CDR3 reads TGTGCCAGCTCATCGGGACAGGGTTTTTTCTACGAGCAGTACTTC. Amino acid sequence: CASSSGQGFFYEQYF.

The CDR3 protein is CASSSGAELFF. CDR3 DNA: TGTGCCAGCAGCTCCGGGGCCGAACTGTTTTTT. V gene TRBV13 combines with J gene TRBJ1-4, with a possible D match to TRBD1 (5 bases). Trimming took off 4 bases at V and 12 bases at J, with 9 bases between the two ends. CDR3 length: 11 amino acids. Germline V gene data show CDR1 as PRHDT and CDR2 as FYEKMQ (reference sequence).

This clone was detected only a few times. This chain uses TRBV5-6 with TRBJ2-2; D uncertain. Germline loops: CDR1 SGHDT, CDR2 YYEEEE. CDR3 length: 15 residues. Trimming shortened V by 0 bases and J by 8 bases, and 14 bases separated the two germline ends. For the CDR3, the DNA is TGTGCCAGCAGCTTGGGCTCGTTGGTGTCGGGGGAGCTGTTTTTT. Protein sequence: CASSLGSLVSGELFF.

The chain employs TRBV5-6 and TRBJ1-4; 7 bases are shared with TRBD1. J lost 8 bases, V lost 4 bases, and 23 bases had no gene match. The CDR3 length is 19 residues. The germline V gene has CDR1 SGHDT and CDR2 YYEEEE. CDR3 DNA: TGTGCCAGCAGCGGTCCAGCACAGGGGACGATTGCTCGCCGGGAAAAACTGTTTTTT. This sequence encodes CASSGPAQGTIARREKLFF.

The chain employs TRBV18 and TRBJ2-7; 9 bases are a match to TRBD1. The junction had 12 bases not matched to a gene; V was cut back by 3 bases and J by 3 bases. Looked up from germline, CDR1 is KGHSH and CDR2 is LQKENI. The length of the CDR3 is 17 residues. For the CDR3, the DNA is TGTGCCAGCTCACCGCGGTCACCGGGACAGGGAGGCTACGAGCAGTACTTC. Residues: CASSPRSPGQGGYEQYF.

CDR3 bases: TGTGCCAGCAGCCCCTACGGGATGGGTGAGCAGTTCTTC. Translating gives CASSPYGMGEQFF. The V and J genes are TRBV9 and TRBJ2-1; a possible D gene is TRBD2 (5 bases). Germline V gene lookup returns CDR1 SGDLS and CDR2 YYNGEE. This CDR3 is 13 amino acids long. V lost 4 bases and J 9 bases, leaving 14 bases between the germline ends. The whole variable domain, remainder taken from reference TRBV9 and TRBJ2-1, is DSGVTQTPKHLITATGQRVTLRCSPRSGDLSVYWYQQSLDQGLQFLIQYYNGEERAKGNILERFSAQQFPDLHSELNLSSLELGDSALYFCASSPYGMGEQFFGPGTRLTVL.

As to this clone: Other DNA variants within this sample encode the same CDR3. V and J are TRBV15 and TRBJ1-5; D remains unclear. There are 13 residues in the CDR3. V was pared by 0 bases and J by 4 bases, with 4 bases between. Per the germline V gene, CDR1 is LNHNV and CDR2 is YYDKDF (reference sequence). The CDR3 DNA sequence: TGTGCCACCAGCAGAGATCGGAATCAGCCCCAGCATTTT. Its protein product is CATSRDRNQPQHF.